The 14 T cell receptor beta chains listed next were all sequenced from one sample in a study of molecular identifiers for immune sequencing clone quantification. TCRdb used MiXCR to reprocess the PCR reads, holding one entry per CDR3 protein. The table has 85,000 to 95,000 distinct CDR3 sequences, 15% to 20% seen once. Sequencing was performed on naive CD8+ T cells from blood, with Jurkat cell RNA spiked in. Subset in this sample: FACS-sorted CD8+CD4-CCR7+CD45RA+ naive T cells. Receptor source: a human donor in good health. Some libraries in this study had Jurkat cell RNA spiked in.

This clonotype was seen many times. CDR3 in DNA: TGTGCCAGCAGTTACCTGACAGGGAACTATGGCTACACCTTC. Protein product: CASSYLTGNYGYTF. V usage is TRBV6-2 or TRBV6-3 and J usage is TRBJ1-2, with 7 bases that match TRBD1. CDR3 length: 14 amino acids. The V segment lost 2 bases and the J segment 2 bases; nucleotides outside the gene matches: 2. Germline-derived CDR1 and CDR2 are MNHEY and SVGEGT.

This clonotype was seen a handful of times. This may be a read error, as it is one base from a much larger clone. CDR3 residues: CSARGLGDSKDTQYF. CDR3 bases: TGCAGTGCTAGGGGACTGGGGGATTCTAAAGATACGCAGTATTTT. The chain recombines TRBV20-1 with TRBJ2-3; possible D gene TRBD2, 6 bases. Germline-derived CDR1 and CDR2 are DFQATT and SNEGSKA (reference sequence). This CDR3 has 15 residues. Between the trimmed V and J ends, which lost 3 bases and 5 bases, there was a span of 18 bases.

The rearrangement joins TRBV28 to TRBJ2-3; D is unclear. V lost 7 bases and J 2 bases, leaving 16 bases between the germline ends. The CDR3 has 15 amino acids. The germline V gene has CDR1 MDHEN and CDR2 SYDVKM. This CDR3 reads CASTSETTPTDTQYF. The CDR3 nucleotides are TGTGCCAGCACATCCGAGACAACCCCCACAGATACGCAGTATTTT.

The chain combines TRBV5-4 with TRBJ2-7, with no clear D. In germline, CDR1 is SGHNT, CDR2 YYREEE (reference sequence). V was cut by 0 bases and J by 2 bases, with 9 bases left in between. This CDR3 has 14 amino acids. The CDR3 region has the DNA TGTGCCAGCAGCTTGGGTGTTAGGGCCTACGAGCAGTACTTC. Translating it yields CASSLGVRAYEQYF.

V gene TRBV4-1 combines with J gene TRBJ2-7, with D perhaps being TRBD1 or TRBD2 (6 bases each). V lost 4 bases, J lost 2 bases, and 15 bases lay in between. The CDR3 spans 15 residues. CDR1 and CDR2 from the germline V gene are MGHRA and YSYEKL. Here the CDR3 DNA reads TGCGCCAGCAGCCTCACGACCGGGGGCACCTACGAGCAGTACTTC. This sequence encodes CASSLTTGGTYEQYF.

The chain joins TRBV4-1 to TRBJ1-5; possibly TRBD1 for D (5 bases). V was clipped by 4 bases and J by 0 bases, with 22 bases between them. Per germline, CDR1 MGHRA and CDR2 YSYEKL. This CDR3 has 19 amino acids. The CDR3 protein is CASSLGAVPWSYSNQPQHF. The CDR3 nucleotides read TGCGCCAGCAGCCTAGGGGCAGTCCCATGGTCTTATAGCAATCAGCCCCAGCATTTT.

This clonotype was detected ten times or more. J is TRBJ2-7 and V is TRBV14, with TRBD1 identical over 9 bases. This CDR3 has 14 amino acids. Germline CDR1 and CDR2: SGHDN and FVKESK. V shed 3 bases and J 4 bases; nucleotides not matched to a gene: 4. CDR3 loop: CASSHWDRAYEQYF. CDR3 DNA: TGTGCCAGCAGCCATTGGGACAGGGCTTACGAGCAGTACTTC.

The V and J genes are TRBV7-9 and TRBJ1-2; D ambiguous. The CDR3 extends over 15 amino acids. The V end lost 1 base, the J end lost 0 bases, and 9 bases lay between the germline ends. Germline CDR1 reads SEHNR; CDR2 reads FQNEAQ (reference sequence). CDR3 DNA sequence: TGTGCCAGCAGCTTAGTGAACGACGCTAACTATGGCTACACCTTC. It yields the protein CASSLVNDANYGYTF.

This clonotype has at least ten counts. The V and J genes are TRBV25-1 and TRBJ2-2, with 9 bases aligning to TRBD1. CDR1 is MGHDK and CDR2 is SYGVNS in the germline V gene. The trim removed 4 bases at V and 5 bases at J, leaving 5 bases unmatched. This CDR3 comprises 15 residues. CDR3 sequence (DNA): TGTGCCAGCAGTGGGACAGGGGTGAGAACCGGGGAGCTGTTTTTT. Its protein is CASSGTGVRTGELFF.

This clonotype was counted at least ten times. CDR3 nucleotides: TGCAGTGCTCAGGAGAGGAGAAGCACAGATACGCAGTATTTT. Amino acid sequence: CSAQERRSTDTQYF. The chain employs TRBV20-1 and TRBJ2-3; D gene ambiguous. V shed 5 bases and J shed 0 bases, with 12 bases lying between them. Per germline, CDR1 DFQATT and CDR2 SNEGSKA (reference sequence). The CDR3 has 14 residues.

This clonotype was detected only once. A much larger clone lies a single base off, so this may be a read error. CDR3 sequence reads: CATRDTLAYYGYTF. Here the CDR3 DNA reads TGTGCCACCAGGGACACCCTGGCCTACTATGGCTACACCTTC. The chain uses TRBV28 and TRBJ1-2; a weak D match, TRBD1 (6 bases). The germline V gene has CDR1 MDHEN and CDR2 SYDVKM. Trimming cost V 10 bases and J 3 bases, with 18 bases left between them. There are 14 residues in the CDR3.

In this sample, this clonotype turned up many times. This rearrangement joins TRBV19 to TRBJ1-5; tentative D call: TRBD1 (5 bases). Germline V lookup: CDR1 LNHDA, CDR2 SQIVND (reference sequence). Trimming took 5 bases from V and 7 from J, leaving 12 bases between them. The CDR3 length is 13 residues. The CDR3 sequence is CASSWGGWQPQHF. The CDR3 DNA is TGTGCCAGTAGTTGGGGGGGTTGGCAGCCCCAGCATTTT.

This clonotype was picked up many times. This chain joins TRBV6-2 or TRBV6-3 and TRBJ2-4, with D maybe TRBD2 (5 bases). V was pared by 4 bases and J by 3 bases, with 16 bases between. Germline V gene sequence: CDR1 MNHEY, CDR2 SVGEGT. The CDR3 sequence is 16 residues long. As DNA, the CDR3 is TGTGCCAGCAGTTCCGACAAGCTAGCCTTCAAAAACATTCAGTACTTC. Protein: CASSSDKLAFKNIQYF.

For this clonotype: This may stem from a read error, because a much larger clone lies one nucleotide away. The conserved closing phenylalanine or tryptophan is absent in this CDR3, likely reflecting a read error. This rearrangement joins TRBV20-1 to TRBJ2-7; the D is unclear. CDR3 length equals 13 residues. Trimming left V 2 bases short and J 2 bases short, with 10 bases between. Looked up from germline, CDR1 is DFQATT and CDR2 is SNEGSKA (reference sequence). The CDR3 sequence: CSARPSFTYEQYL. DNA for the CDR3: TGCAGTGCTAGACCCTCCTTCACCTACGAGCAGTACCTC.